This T cell receptor (beta chain) was identified during a study of blood T cell repertoires in COVID-19. Background on the study: Samples came from the United States, Italy and Spain, spanning acute and convalescent COVID-19. From T cells, B-cell-depleted T cells, or PBMCs came the material, which was cDNA or gDNA.

Germline trimming cut 3 bases from V and 5 bases from J; bases unmatched to any gene: 8. Germline V gene lookup returns CDR1 SGHRS and CDR2 YFSETQ. The CDR3 runs to 14 residues. The table came from immunoSEQ multiplex PCR; TCRdb's copy has only in-frame clones and leaves some out. In the table there are around 260,000 clones, 85% of which are singletons. The sequenced sample was peripheral blood. The chain uses TRBV5-1 and TRBJ2-7; 7 bases map to TRBD2. This clonotype was sampled from a human donor in a cohort sampled during active COVID-19. In DNA form, the CDR3 reads TGCGCCAGCAGCTCGGACGGCCGGGGGGACGAGCAGTACTTC. Its protein is CASSSDGRGDEQYF.